This T cell receptor (beta chain) was recovered during a study of blood T cells in healthy people across ages. It was with a sample-barcoded 5' primer and a J-beta primer mix that a second PCR of roughly 7 to 12 cycles was run. MiXCR, run by TCRdb on the 5' RACE reads, gives a single entry per CDR3 protein. The sample records about 1,400,000 distinct CDR3 sequences, 42% being singletons. V was shortened by 2 bases and J by 5 bases, with 12 bases between the two germline ends. The CDR3 spans 14 residues. Looked up from germline, CDR1 is SGHAT and CDR2 is FQNNGV. The TCR was taken from a woman aged 18-29 years in good health. The gene calls are TRBV11-2 and TRBJ2-5; D gene uncertain. Input material: blood. In nucleotides, the CDR3 is TGTGCCAGCAGCTTAAACGGAGCATCGGAGACCCAGTACTTC. Its protein is CASSLNGASETQYF.